Presented here are 2 T cell receptor beta chains from one specimen sequenced in a study of cytomegalovirus exposure and HLA in healthy donors. Sequencing was performed with immunoSEQ multiplex PCR; in TCRdb, only in-frame clones are kept and a portion is missing. The sample lists under 130,000 clones; around 86% were seen once. The sequenced sample consisted of PBMCs. Receptors originate from a woman in her late teens or twenties in good health and CMV-seropositive.

The rearrangement links TRBV6-5 to TRBJ1-1, with D tentatively TRBD1 (6 bases). CDR1 is MNHEY, CDR2 SVGAGI, per germline. The CDR3 length is 15 residues. V dropped 4 bases and J dropped 7 bases, with 19 bases sitting between them. CDR3: CASSSITGPSGEAFF. The CDR3 bases are TGTGCCAGCAGTTCGATTACAGGGCCATCCGGTGAAGCTTTCTTT.

V is TRBV5-1 and J is TRBJ2-5; D is possibly TRBD2 (6 bases). The CDR3 spans 14 residues. V lost 0 bases to trimming and J lost 5 bases, with 11 bases between them. The germline V gene has CDR1 SGHRS and CDR2 YFSETQ. The CDR3 spells CASSLERTTETQYF. The CDR3, as DNA: TGCGCCAGCAGCTTGGAGAGGACTACTGAGACCCAGTACTTC. The full variable domain, completed using reference TRBV5-1 and TRBJ2-5, is KAGVTQTPRYLIKTRGQQVTLSCSPISGHRSVSWYQQTPGQGLQFLFEYFSETQRNKGNFPGRFSGRQFSNSRSEMNVSTLELGDSALYLCASSLERTTETQYFGPGTRLLVL.